In its sample, the clone carrying this TCR gamma chain was seen a few times. As yet, its antigen is unknown. Thymocytes were sorted as CD3+ TCRVdelta1+ TCRVdelta2- after alphabeta T cell depletion. Vdelta1+ thymocyte sorts reached between roughly 97% and 99.6% purity. This sample is part of a study of Vδ1+ human thymocytes. V was clipped by 3 bases and J by 3 bases; unmatched bases: 5. The CDR3 runs 13 residues. From germline, CDR1 is EGSNGY and CDR2 YDSYNSKV. The template was reverse-transcribed extracted RNA. CDR3 amplicons came from multiplex PCR with pooled V-gene forward and constant-region reverse primers. With CATT, TCRdb re-called clones from the multiplex PCR reads. The sample records 35,000 or so gamma-chain clones, roughly a fifth being singletons. Study-wide points: Thymic delta-chain repertoires held around 20% Vdelta2 sequences and few Vdelta3, despite high sort purity. Highly polyclonal TRG and TRD repertoires with Gaussian CDR3 length distributions appeared in thymus.

V is TRGV2 and J is TRGJ1 or TRGJ2. Specimen: Vdelta1+ gamma-delta thymocytes from the thymus. Specified subset: FACS-sorted CD3+ TCRalphabeta- TCRVdelta1+ TCRVdelta2- thymocytes. This clonotype was sampled from a girl in the first two years of life who had congenital heart surgery. The CDR3 DNA reads TGTGCCACCTGGGACAATTCTTATTATAAGAAACTCTTT. Protein sequence: CATWDNSYYKKLF.